This entry lists 5 T cell receptor beta chains sequenced from one sample in a study of identical twins (dated by TCRdb to 2015 to 2016). Library preparation used 5' RACE. The sequencing machine was an Illumina HiSeq 2000. TCRdb's own reprocessing of the public reads used fastp at Q25 and MiXCR and kept productive beta chains. Duplicate CDR3 protein sequences are folded into a single record with the most common DNA and genes. Across this sample there are 310,000 or so distinct CDR3 sequences, with roughly 8.6% seen only once. Approximately 6.6% of the sample is in the top ten clones. These same records also appear under a second study, on yellow fever vaccine responses in identical twins.

The source material was CD8+ T cells sorted from blood. These receptor sequences come from a woman between 18 and 29 years old in good health.

J is TRBJ2-1 and V is TRBV30, with TRBD1 as a possible D gene (5 bases). CDR3 length: 15 residues. V was trimmed by 3 bases and J by 0 bases, leaving 12 bases between them. CDR1 GTSNPN and CDR2 SVGIG come from the germline V gene (reference sequence). The CDR3 sequence: CAWRGQGSSYNEQFF. The CDR3 DNA sequence: TGTGCCTGGAGGGGTCAGGGCAGCTCCTACAATGAGCAGTTCTTC. The entire variable domain, with the rest obtained from reference TRBV30 and TRBJ2-1, is as follows: SQTIHQWPATLVQPVGSPLSLECTVEGTSNPNLYWYRQAAGRGLQLLFYSVGIGQISSEVPQNLSASRPQDRQFILSSKKLLLSDSGFYLCAWRGQGSSYNEQFFGPGTRLTVL.

The table lists this clonotype with a few counts. This chain's CDR3 is CASSSRTGLLYNEQFF. The CDR3 DNA reads as TGCGCCAGCAGCTCCCGGACAGGTCTCCTCTACAATGAGCAGTTCTTC. This chain links TRBV5-1 with TRBJ2-1; TRBD1 aligns across 7 bases. The CDR3 consists of 16 residues. Germline CDR1 reads SGHRS; CDR2 reads YFSETQ. J was trimmed by 3 bases and V by 3 bases; bases with no gene match: 9.

This clonotype was counted only a few times. The CDR3 sequence is CASSYSTGGASNEQFF. Written as DNA, the CDR3 is TGTGCCAGCAGTTACTCGACCGGGGGGGCCTCCAATGAGCAGTTCTTC. V gene TRBV6-5 combines with J gene TRBJ2-1; the match to TRBD2 covers 8 bases. J lost 6 bases, V lost 0 bases, and 7 bases had no gene match. The germline CDR1 and CDR2 sequences are MNHEY and SVGAGI. The CDR3 sequence is 16 residues long.

V is TRBV20-1 and J is TRBJ2-7; D gene unclear. Germline V gives CDR1 DFQATT, CDR2 SNEGSKA (reference sequence). The CDR3 spans 15 residues. The germline V and J ends were trimmed by 0 bases and 1 base, with 13 bases remaining between them. The chain's CDR3 is CSARDYEVVSYEQYF. In DNA form, the CDR3 reads TGCAGTGCTAGAGATTATGAGGTTGTTTCCTACGAGCAGTACTTC.

J is TRBJ2-7 and V is TRBV7-3; TRBD1 agrees at 8 bases. The CDR3 is 14 residues long. The germline gives CDR1 SGHTA, CDR2 FQGTGA. V was pared by 4 bases and J by 3 bases, with 5 bases of the junction left unmatched. The CDR3 nucleotides read TGTGCCAGCAGCTCGGGACAGGAAAGCTACGAGCAGTACTTC. This sequence encodes CASSSGQESYEQYF.